The TCR beta chain described here comes from a study of cytomegalovirus exposure and HLA in healthy donors. Study-wide results and caveats: In a later analysis, donors in an Asian-associated ancestry cluster reportedly had fewer N-insertions in productive TCRs than the cohort mean. Rarity held for most TCR sequences, but there were some public TCRs that occurred in many donors. Most TCR beta V segments were productive about 87% or about 30% of the time in an earlier analysis.

With 60 Vbeta and 13 Jbeta primers, the PCR was carried out. TCRdb's table, derived via immunoSEQ multiplex PCR, lists solely in-frame clones and lacks some. In the table there are some 110,000 clones, 78% of which are singletons. As concerns this clone: No antigen is known for it.

The V gene's germline CDR1 is SGHNT and CDR2 YENEEA. V lost 5 bases and J lost 2; bases outside the gene matches: 4. The CDR3 totals 16 residues. This TCR was sampled from a woman in her thirties or forties in good health and CMV-seronegative. The chain combines TRBV11-3 with TRBJ2-3; 13 nucleotides align to TRBD2. Source material: PBMCs. CDR3 nucleotide sequence: TGTGCCAGCAGCCAGGGACTAGCGGGGCTCACAGATACGCAGTATTTT. Protein product: CASSQGLAGLTDTQYF.